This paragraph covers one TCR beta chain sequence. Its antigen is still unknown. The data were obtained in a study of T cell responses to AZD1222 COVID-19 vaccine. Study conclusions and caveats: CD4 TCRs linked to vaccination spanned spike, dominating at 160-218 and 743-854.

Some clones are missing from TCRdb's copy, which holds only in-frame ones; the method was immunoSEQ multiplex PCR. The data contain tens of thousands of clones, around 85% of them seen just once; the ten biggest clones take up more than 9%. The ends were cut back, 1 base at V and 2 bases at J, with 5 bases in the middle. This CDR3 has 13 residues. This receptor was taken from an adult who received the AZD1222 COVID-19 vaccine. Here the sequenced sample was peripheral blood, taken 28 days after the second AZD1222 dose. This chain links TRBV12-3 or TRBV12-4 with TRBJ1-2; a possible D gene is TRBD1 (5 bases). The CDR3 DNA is TGTGCCAGCAGTTTAGGACAGAACTATGGCTACACCTTC. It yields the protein CASSLGQNYGYTF.